This passage covers 4 T cell receptor delta chains from one sample sequenced in a study of Vδ1+ human thymocytes. The template was reverse-transcribed extracted RNA. CDR3 amplicons came from multiplex PCR with pooled V-gene forward and constant-region reverse primers. TCRdb re-called clones from the multiplex PCR reads using CATT. The sample has about 54,000 delta-chain clones; around a sixth are singletons. Their specific antigens are unknown. General study findings and limits: In the thymus, TRG and TRD repertoires looked highly polyclonal with Gaussian CDR3 lengths.

The sequencing input was Vdelta1+ gamma-delta thymocytes from the thymus. Described subset: FACS-sorted CD3+ TCRalphabeta- TCRVdelta1+ TCRVdelta2- thymocytes. The receptor source for this set is a boy under two years old who had congenital heart surgery.

With regard to this clone: This CDR3 is also generated by other DNA sequences in the sample. V is TRDV1 and J is TRDJ1; 9 bases align to TRDD3. From germline, CDR1 is TSWWSYY and CDR2 QGS. V trimming: 2 bases; J trimming: 0 bases; junction bases outside the gene matches: 22. The CDR3 runs to 22 residues. The CDR3: CALGEWAYLISPGGFDTDKLIF. CDR3 DNA: TGTGCTCTTGGGGAATGGGCTTACCTCATTAGCCCTGGGGGATTCGACACCGATAAACTCATCTTT.

The rearrangement links TRDV2 to TRDJ1; TRDD3 aligns across 13 bases. Germline V gene data show CDR1 as GEAIGNYY and CDR2 as EKD. V lost 9 bases, J lost 0 bases, and 21 bases stayed unmatched. This CDR3 comprises 20 residues. The CDR3 DNA reads TGTGCCAGAAAGCCTACCCCCTCGACTGGGGGATACGCGTACACCGATAAACTCATCTTT. Its protein is CARKPTPSTGGYAYTDKLIF.

The gene calls are TRDV1 and TRDJ1, with 10 bases matching TRDD3. The V segment lost 4 bases and the J segment 0 bases; nucleotides outside the gene matches: 20. This CDR3 has 21 amino acids. Germline lookup yields CDR1 TSWWSYY and CDR2 QGS. Written as DNA, the CDR3 is TGTGCTCTTGGGGTTTCCCTCCCCCTTGGGGGATACTTAGGGTACACCGATAAACTCATCTTT. Its translation: CALGVSLPLGGYLGYTDKLIF.

The V gene is TRDV1, the J gene TRDJ1; D not resolved. The CDR3 runs to 18 residues. Germline values: CDR1 TSWWSYY, CDR2 QGS. Trimming cost V 2 bases and J 4 bases, with 23 bases left between them. CDR3 residues: CALGESLADRVWSDKLIF. CDR3 DNA: TGTGCTCTTGGGGAATCCCTAGCGGATCGGGTTTGGAGCGATAAACTCATCTTT.